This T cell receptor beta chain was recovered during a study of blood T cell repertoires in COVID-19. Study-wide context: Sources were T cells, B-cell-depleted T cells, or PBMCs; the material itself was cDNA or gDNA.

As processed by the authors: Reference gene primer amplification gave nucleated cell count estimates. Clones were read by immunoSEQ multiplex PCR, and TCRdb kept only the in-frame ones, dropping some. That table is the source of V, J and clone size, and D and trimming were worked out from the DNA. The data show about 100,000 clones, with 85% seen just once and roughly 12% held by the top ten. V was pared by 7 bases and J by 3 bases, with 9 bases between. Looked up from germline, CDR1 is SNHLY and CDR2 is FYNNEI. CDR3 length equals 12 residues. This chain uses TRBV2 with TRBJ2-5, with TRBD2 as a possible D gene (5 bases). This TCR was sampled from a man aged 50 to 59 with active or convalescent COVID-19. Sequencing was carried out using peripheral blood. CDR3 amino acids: CASTGVEETQYF. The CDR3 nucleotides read TGTGCCAGCACCGGGGTAGAAGAGACCCAGTACTTC.